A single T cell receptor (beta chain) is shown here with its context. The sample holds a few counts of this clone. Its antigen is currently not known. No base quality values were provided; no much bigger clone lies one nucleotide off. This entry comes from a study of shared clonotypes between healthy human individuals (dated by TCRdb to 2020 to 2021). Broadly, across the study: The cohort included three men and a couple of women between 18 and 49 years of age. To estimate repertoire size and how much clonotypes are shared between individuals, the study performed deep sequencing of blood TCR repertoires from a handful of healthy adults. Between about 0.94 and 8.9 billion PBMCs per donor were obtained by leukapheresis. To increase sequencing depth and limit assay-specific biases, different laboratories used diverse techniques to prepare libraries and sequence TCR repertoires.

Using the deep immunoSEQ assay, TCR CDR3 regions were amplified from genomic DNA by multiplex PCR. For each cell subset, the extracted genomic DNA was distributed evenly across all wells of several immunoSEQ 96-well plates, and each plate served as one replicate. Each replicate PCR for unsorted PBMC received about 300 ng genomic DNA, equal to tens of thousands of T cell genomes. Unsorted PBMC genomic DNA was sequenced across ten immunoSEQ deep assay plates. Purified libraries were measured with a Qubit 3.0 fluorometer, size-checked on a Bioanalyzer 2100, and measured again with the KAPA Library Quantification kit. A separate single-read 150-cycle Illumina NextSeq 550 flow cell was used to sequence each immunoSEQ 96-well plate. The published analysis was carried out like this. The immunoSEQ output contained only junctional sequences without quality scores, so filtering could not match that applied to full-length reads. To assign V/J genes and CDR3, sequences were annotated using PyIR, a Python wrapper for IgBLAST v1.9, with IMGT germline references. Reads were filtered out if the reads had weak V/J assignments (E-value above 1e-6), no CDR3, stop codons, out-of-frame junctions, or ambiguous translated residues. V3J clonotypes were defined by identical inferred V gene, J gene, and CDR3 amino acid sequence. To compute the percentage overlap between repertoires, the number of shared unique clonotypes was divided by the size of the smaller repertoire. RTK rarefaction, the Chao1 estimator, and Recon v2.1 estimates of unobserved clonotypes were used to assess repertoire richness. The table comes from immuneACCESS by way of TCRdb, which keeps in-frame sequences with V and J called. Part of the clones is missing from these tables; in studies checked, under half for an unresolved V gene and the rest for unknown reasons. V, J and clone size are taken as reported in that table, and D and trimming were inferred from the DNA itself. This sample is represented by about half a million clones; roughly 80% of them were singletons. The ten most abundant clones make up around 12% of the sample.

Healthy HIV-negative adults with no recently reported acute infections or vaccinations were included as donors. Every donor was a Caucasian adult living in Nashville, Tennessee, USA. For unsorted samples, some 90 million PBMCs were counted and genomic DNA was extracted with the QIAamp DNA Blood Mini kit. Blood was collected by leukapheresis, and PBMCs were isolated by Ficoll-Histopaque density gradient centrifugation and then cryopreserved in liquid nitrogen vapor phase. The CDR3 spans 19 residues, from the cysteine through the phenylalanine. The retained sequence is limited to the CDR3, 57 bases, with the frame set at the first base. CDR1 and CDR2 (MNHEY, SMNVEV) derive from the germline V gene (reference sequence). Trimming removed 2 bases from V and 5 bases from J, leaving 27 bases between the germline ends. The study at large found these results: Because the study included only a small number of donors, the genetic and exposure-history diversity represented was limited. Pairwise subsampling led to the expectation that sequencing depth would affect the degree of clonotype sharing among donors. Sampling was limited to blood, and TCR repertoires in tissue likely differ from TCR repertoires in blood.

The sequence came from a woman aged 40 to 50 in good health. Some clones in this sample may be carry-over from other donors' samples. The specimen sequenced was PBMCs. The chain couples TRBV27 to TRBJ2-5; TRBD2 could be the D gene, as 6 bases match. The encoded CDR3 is CASSLRSVPGVAGPETQYF. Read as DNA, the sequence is TGTGCCAGCAGTTTAAGGTCTGTCCCGGGGGTAGCTGGACCGGAGACCCAGTACTTC.